The clone carrying this TCR beta chain was counted a single time. The sample contains more than one DNA sequence encoding this CDR3. This sample was taken from a study of shared clonotypes between healthy human individuals. Study context: Per-donor plates numbered three CD4 naive, three CD4 memory, two CD8 naive and one CD8 memory.

The table came from immunoSEQ multiplex PCR; TCRdb's copy has only in-frame clones and leaves some out. Of about 1.5 million clones detected, about 96% appear once; the ten largest clones hold 1% to 1.5%. The V gene lost 7 bases and the J gene lost 1 base, with 7 bases spanning the gap. This CDR3 has 13 residues. Germline loops: CDR1 SNHLY, CDR2 FYNNEI. The sequenced sample was naive CD4+ T cells sorted from blood. Subset in this sample: CD45RA+ positively selected. The V call is TRBV2, the J call TRBJ2-2, with D possibly matching TRBD2 (6 bases). This receptor was taken from a man in his thirties or forties in good health. The CDR3 loop is CASTRENTGELFF. CDR3 nucleotides: TGTGCCAGCACGCGGGAGAACACCGGGGAGCTGTTTTTT.